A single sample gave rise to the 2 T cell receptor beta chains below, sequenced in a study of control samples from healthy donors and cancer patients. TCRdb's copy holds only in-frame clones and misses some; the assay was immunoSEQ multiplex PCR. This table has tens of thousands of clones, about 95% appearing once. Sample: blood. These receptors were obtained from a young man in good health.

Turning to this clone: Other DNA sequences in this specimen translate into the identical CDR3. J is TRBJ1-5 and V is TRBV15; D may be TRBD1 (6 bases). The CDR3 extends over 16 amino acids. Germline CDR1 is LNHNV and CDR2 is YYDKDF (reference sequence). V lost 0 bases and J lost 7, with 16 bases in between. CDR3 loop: CATSREGGGRGQPQHF. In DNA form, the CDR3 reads TGTGCCACCAGCAGAGAGGGGGGGGGCCGGGGCCAGCCCCAGCATTTT. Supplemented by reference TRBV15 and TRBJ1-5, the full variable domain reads DAMVIQNPRYQVTQFGKPVTLSCSQTLNHNVMYWYQQKSSQAPKLLFHYYDKDFNNEADTPDNFQSRRPNTSFCFLDIRSPGLGDTAMYLCATSREGGGRGQPQHFGDGTRLSIL.

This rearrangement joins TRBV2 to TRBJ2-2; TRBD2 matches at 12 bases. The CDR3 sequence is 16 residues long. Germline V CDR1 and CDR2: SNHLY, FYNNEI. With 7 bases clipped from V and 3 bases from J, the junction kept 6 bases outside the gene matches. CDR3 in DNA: TGTGCCAGCAACGGCCTAGCGGGAGGGTACACCGGGGAGCTGTTTTTT. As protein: CASNGLAGGYTGELFF.